Here is one TCR beta chain with its context. Antigen: not known. The sample comes from a study of shared clonotypes between healthy human individuals. The authors divided CD4+ cells into CD45RA+ naive and CD45RA-negative memory subsets. Germline V gives CDR1 SQVTM, CDR2 ANQGSEA. This CDR3 has 14 amino acids. The ends were cut back, 7 bases at V and 3 bases at J, with 19 bases in the middle. Original analysis: ImmunoSEQ sequences covered only the junction and lacked quality scores; filtering therefore differed. Assay: immunoSEQ multiplex PCR; the TCRdb copy retains only in-frame clones and omits some. V and J calls and clone size are given by that table; D and trimming were obtained from the DNA. Counted here are approximately 2,000,000 clones, 85% to 95% occurring once; the ten biggest clones make up approximately 0.4%. Study conclusions and caveats: Richness estimates generally favored naive over memory subsets. Some naive CD4 clonotypes, roughly 5%, turned up in common across a few donors.

Sequenced input: naive CD4+ T cells from PBMCs. Specified subset: CD45RA+ positively selected. The sequence derives from a man younger than 30 in good health. Some clones in this sample may be carry-over from other donors' samples. The rearrangement joins TRBV29-1 to TRBJ2-7; D possibly matches TRBD1 or TRBD2 (6 bases each). The CDR3 spells CSAEGWGANYEQYF. The CDR3 nucleotides are TGCAGCGCTGAGGGCTGGGGGGCGAACTACGAGCAGTACTTC.